What follows are 6 T cell receptor beta chains derived from one specimen sequenced in a study of T-cell reconstitution after alpha-beta-depleted transplantation in children. Unique molecular identifiers were used in preparing the TCRbeta library. TCRdb recomputed calls from the PCR reads with MiXCR, one row per CDR3 protein. The sample lists approximately 400,000 distinct CDR3 sequences; approximately 11% were seen once. The sequencing here drew on PBMCs from the stem cell graft donor, taken from the stem cell graft. The origin of the receptors is a human donor who donated a stem cell graft to a child with acute myeloid leukemia.

The chain is built from TRBV6-1 and TRBJ2-3; D uncertain. Trimming stripped 1 base from V and 11 bases from J, with 4 bases between. Per the germline V gene, CDR1 is MNHNS and CDR2 is SASEGT. This CDR3 has 10 residues. Written as DNA, the CDR3 is TGTGCCAGCAGTGAAGTGTTGCAGTATTTT. Translating it yields CASSEVLQYF.

Only a few counts were recorded for this clonotype. The CDR3 sequence: CASSLAHRGQNTGELFF. CDR3 DNA: TGCGCCAGCAGCTTGGCCCACAGGGGCCAGAACACCGGGGAGCTGTTTTTT. The chain couples TRBV5-1 to TRBJ2-2; 7 bases line up with TRBD1. Germline loops: CDR1 SGHRS, CDR2 YFSETQ. This CDR3 has 17 amino acids. V shed 0 bases and J 1 base; nucleotides not matched to a gene: 6.

The chain combines TRBV20-1 with TRBJ1-4; TRBD1 matches 9 bases. Trimming cost V 3 bases and J 8 bases; bases outside gene matches: 10. The CDR3 has 15 residues. The germline gives CDR1 DFQATT, CDR2 SNEGSKA (reference sequence). Here the CDR3 DNA reads TGCAGTGCTAGTGTGGGACAGGGCCCCTTAGAAAAACTGTTTTTT. Encoded protein: CSASVGQGPLEKLFF.

V gene TRBV7-9 combines with J gene TRBJ2-2, with TRBD1 matching over 9 bases. The CDR3 length is 17 residues. V trimming: 6 bases; J trimming: 1 base; junction bases outside the gene matches: 9. The V gene's germline CDR1 is SEHNR and CDR2 FQNEAQ (reference sequence). CDR3 loop: CASSSTGTGWNTGELFF. The DNA of the CDR3 is TGTGCCAGCAGTTCTACCGGGACAGGGTGGAACACCGGGGAGCTGTTTTTT.

The rearrangement links TRBV20-1 to TRBJ2-6; D unresolved. Germline V gene lookup returns CDR1 DFQATT and CDR2 SNEGSKA (reference sequence). V was clipped by 5 bases and J by 1 base, with 3 bases between them. There are 12 residues in the CDR3. The CDR3 loop is CSAASGANVLTF. In DNA, the CDR3 is TGCAGTGCTGCTTCTGGGGCCAACGTCCTGACTTTC.

The chain recombines TRBV29-1 with TRBJ1-1; D unclear. V gave up 4 bases and J gave up 4 bases, with 13 bases separating them. The CDR3 consists of 13 residues. Germline V lookup: CDR1 SQVTM, CDR2 ANQGSEA. The CDR3: CSVVVQAGTEAFF. Written as DNA, the CDR3 is TGCAGCGTTGTGGTGCAGGCGGGCACTGAAGCTTTCTTT. Full variable domain (missing parts from reference TRBV29-1 and TRBJ1-1): SAVISQKPSRDICQRGTSLTIQCQVDSQVTMMFWYRQQPGQSLTLIATANQGSEATYESGFVIDKFPISRPNLTFSTLTVSNMSPEDSSIYLCSVVVQAGTEAFFGQGTRLTVV.